This T cell receptor beta chain was retrieved from a study of blood T cells in healthy people across ages. Study-wide points: Unsorted PBMCs prevented conclusive naive versus antigen-experienced comparison. The recorded TCR beta diversity per million T cells decreased in a roughly linear manner with age.

Those donating, healthy Caucasian individuals from Russia, were aged roughly 6 to 90. Germline-derived CDR1 and CDR2 are DFQATT and SNEGSKA (reference sequence). With V trimmed by 3 bases and J by 2 bases, 2 bases remained unmatched. The CDR3 covers 14 residues. Of note for this clonotype: Its specificity is not known.

A second PCR, run for about 6 to 11 cycles, used a sample-barcoded 5' primer plus a J-beta primer mix. Each TCR beta cDNA got a 12-nucleotide random molecular identifier. TCRdb reprocessed the 5' RACE reads via MiXCR and lists one record per CDR3 protein. The repertoire has around 970,000 distinct CDR3 sequences, just over 50% of them found once; the top ten carry around 21%. The origin of this receptor is a woman aged 55-70 years in good health. Sequencing was performed on blood. The chain combines TRBV20-1 with TRBJ2-3; 10 nucleotides match TRBD2. The chain's CDR3 is CSASTSGATDTQYF. CDR3 DNA sequence: TGCAGTGCTAGTACTAGCGGGGCCACAGATACGCAGTATTTT.